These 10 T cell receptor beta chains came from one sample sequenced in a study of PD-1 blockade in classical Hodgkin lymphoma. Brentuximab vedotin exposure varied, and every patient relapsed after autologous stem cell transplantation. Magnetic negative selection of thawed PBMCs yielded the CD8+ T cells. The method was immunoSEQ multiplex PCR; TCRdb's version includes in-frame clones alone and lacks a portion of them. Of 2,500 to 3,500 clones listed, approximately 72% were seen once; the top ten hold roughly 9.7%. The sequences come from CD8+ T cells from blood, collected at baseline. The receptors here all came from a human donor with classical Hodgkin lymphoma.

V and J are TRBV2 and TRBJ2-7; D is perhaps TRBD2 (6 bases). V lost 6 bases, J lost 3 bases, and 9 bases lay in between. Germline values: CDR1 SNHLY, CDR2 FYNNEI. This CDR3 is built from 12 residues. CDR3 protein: CASREGLYEQYF. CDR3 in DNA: TGTGCCAGCAGGGAGGGCCTCTACGAGCAGTACTTC.

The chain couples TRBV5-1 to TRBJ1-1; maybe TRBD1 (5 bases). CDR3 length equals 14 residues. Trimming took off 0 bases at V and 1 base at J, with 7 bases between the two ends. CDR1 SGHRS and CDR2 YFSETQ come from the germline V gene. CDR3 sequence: CASSLEGRNTEAFF. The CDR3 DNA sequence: TGCGCCAGCAGCTTGGAGGGGAGGAACACTGAAGCTTTCTTT.

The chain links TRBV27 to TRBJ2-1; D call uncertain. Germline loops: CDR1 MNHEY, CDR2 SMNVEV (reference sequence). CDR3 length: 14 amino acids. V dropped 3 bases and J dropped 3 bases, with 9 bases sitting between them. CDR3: CASSFRDNYNEQFF. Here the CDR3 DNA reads TGTGCCAGCAGTTTCCGCGACAACTACAATGAGCAGTTCTTC.

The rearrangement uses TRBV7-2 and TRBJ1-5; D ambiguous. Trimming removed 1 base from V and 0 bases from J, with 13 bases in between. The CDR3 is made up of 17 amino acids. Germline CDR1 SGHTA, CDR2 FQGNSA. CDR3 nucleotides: TGTGCCAGCAGCTTAGTGACGTCAACCCTTAGCAATCAGCCCCAGCATTTT. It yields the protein CASSLVTSTLSNQPQHF.

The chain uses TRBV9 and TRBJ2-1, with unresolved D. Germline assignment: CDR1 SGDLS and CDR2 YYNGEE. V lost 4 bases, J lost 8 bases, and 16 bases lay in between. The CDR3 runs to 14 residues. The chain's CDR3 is CASSPPPLGDEQFF. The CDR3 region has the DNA TGTGCCAGCAGCCCACCCCCGCTTGGGGATGAGCAGTTCTTC.

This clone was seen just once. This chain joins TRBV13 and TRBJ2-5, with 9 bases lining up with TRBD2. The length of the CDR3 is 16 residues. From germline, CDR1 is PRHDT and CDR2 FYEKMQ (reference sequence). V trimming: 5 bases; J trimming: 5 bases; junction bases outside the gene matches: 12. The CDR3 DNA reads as TGTGCCAGCAGCCCCCAATGGGTAGCGGGAGCGGAGACCCAGTACTTC. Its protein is CASSPQWVAGAETQYF. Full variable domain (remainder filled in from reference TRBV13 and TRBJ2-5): AAGVIQSPRHLIKEKRETATLKCYPIPRHDTVYWYQQGPGQDPQFLISFYEKMQSDKGSIPDRFSAQQFSDYHSELNMSSLELGDSALYFCASSPQWVAGAETQYFGPGTRLLVL.

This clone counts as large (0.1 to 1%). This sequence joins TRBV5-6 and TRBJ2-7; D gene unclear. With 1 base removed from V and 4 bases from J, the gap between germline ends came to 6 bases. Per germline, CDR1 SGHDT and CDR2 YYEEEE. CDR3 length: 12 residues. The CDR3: CASSLSTYEQYF. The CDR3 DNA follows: TGTGCCAGCAGCTTGTCCACATACGAGCAGTACTTC.

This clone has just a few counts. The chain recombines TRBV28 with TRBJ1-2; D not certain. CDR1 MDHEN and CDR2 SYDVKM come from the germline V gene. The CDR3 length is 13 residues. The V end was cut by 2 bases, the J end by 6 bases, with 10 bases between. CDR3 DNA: TGTGCCAGCAGTTTACGCGGGAAGGATGGCTACACCTTC. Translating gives CASSLRGKDGYTF.

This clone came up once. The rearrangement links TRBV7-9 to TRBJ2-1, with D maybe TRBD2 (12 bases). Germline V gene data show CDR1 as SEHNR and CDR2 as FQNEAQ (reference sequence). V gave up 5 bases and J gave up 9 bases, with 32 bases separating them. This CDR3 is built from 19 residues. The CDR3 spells CASSRDRGTSGRWAVEQFF. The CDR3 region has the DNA TGTGCCAGCAGCCGGGACAGGGGGACTAGCGGGCGTTGGGCGGTTGAGCAGTTCTTC.

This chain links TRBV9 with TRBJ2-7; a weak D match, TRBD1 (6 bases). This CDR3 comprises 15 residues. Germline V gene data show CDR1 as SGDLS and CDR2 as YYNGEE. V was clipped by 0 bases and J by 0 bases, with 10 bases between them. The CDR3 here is CASSVVGAPSYEQYF. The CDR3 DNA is TGTGCCAGCAGCGTAGTGGGGGCTCCCTCCTACGAGCAGTACTTC.